The following is a T cell receptor (beta chain) sequence with its context. The antigen it recognizes is unknown. The input lacks base qualities; no much larger clone sits a single base away. TCR beta repertoires were profiled from peripheral blood of 13 young patients with multiple sclerosis to demonstrate the VDJtools post-analysis software. The multiple sclerosis patients were children and adolescents between roughly 6 and 17 years of age. This sample stems from a study of post-analysis software for immune sequencing data (dated by TCRdb to about 2015). Looking at the study overall: Disease courses on record covered relapsing-remitting, secondary progressive and progressive-relapsing multiple sclerosis, though some patients had no subtype annotation. A subset of samples was prepared in parallel using single-end sample barcoding, then pooled and co-amplified after Illumina adapter ligation. The multiple sclerosis patient repertoires were compared with approximately 11 previously published healthy control repertoires from donors aged about 6 to 25 years.

Libraries were constructed by PCR. The data were produced on an Illumina HiSeq 2500. To reduce PCR and sequencing biases, unique molecular identifiers were incorporated into the TCR beta cDNA libraries. Per 1 to 10 million input T cells, 500,000 or so cDNA molecules were obtained, such that each molecule approximated one T cell. The same protocol used for the earlier healthy control dataset was applied to prepare and sequence the patient libraries. Samples belonging to the same batch were prepared together, multiplexed and sequenced on a shared HiSeq lane. In the authors' own workflow: MIGEC handled the raw barcoded reads, throwing out single-read molecular identifier groups before consensus assembly and CDR3 extraction. VDJtools was used for post-analysis of the clonotype tables, and diversity was normalized by down-sampling every dataset to the size of the smallest sample. Repertoire overlap clustering matched CDR3 amino acid but not nucleotide sequences to correct batch-related cross-sample contamination. The public reads were reanalyzed by TCRdb: fastp trimming at Q25, MiXCR alignment, in-frame beta chains only. All rows with the same CDR3 protein become a single entry with the most common DNA and genes. The V and J calls follow TCRdb's processing rather than the paper's. The sample yields hundreds of thousands of distinct CDR3 sequences; 25% to 30% were counted once. The ten top clones hold 0.5% to 0.6% of the sample.

The study at large found these results: Multiple sclerosis patients had significantly lower normalized Chao1 diversity than controls, a result that suggests substantial peripheral T-cell clonal expansion. Roughly 5 TRBV segments, including TRBV5-6, TRBV5-1 and TRBV20-1, were significantly more frequent in patients than controls. The multiple sclerosis patient group was slightly younger than the control group. Direct clustering with F measure revealed strong co-clustering of samples prepared in the same batch, which led to a batch-effect correction.

A distance of 5 bases separates the germline ends of V and J, which lose 2 bases and 8 bases respectively. Sequences KGHDR (CDR1) and SFDVKD (CDR2) are obtained from the germline V gene. From cysteine to phenylalanine, the CDR3 is 11 amino acids long. CDR3 DNA only is kept here, 33 bases in frame from base 1. The sequenced material came from blood. This TCR was sampled from a girl between 5 and 17 years old with multiple sclerosis. The rearranged segments are TRBV24-1 and TRBJ1-2; the D gene cannot be resolved reliably. The CDR3 reads CATSDWAGYTF. The DNA is TGTGCCACCAGTGATTGGGCAGGCTACACCTTC.